These 21 T cell receptor beta chains originate from one sample sequenced in a study of shared clonotypes between healthy human individuals. Clones were sequenced by immunoSEQ multiplex PCR, and TCRdb holds only the in-frame ones, with some missing. The sample records millions of clones, approximately 90% being singletons. Sequenced material: naive CD4+ T cells sorted from blood. The subset here: CD45RA+ positively selected. The receptor source for this set is a man between 18 and 35 years old in good health.

The chain links TRBV30 to TRBJ2-1; D is uncertain. Per germline, CDR1 GTSNPN and CDR2 SVGIG (reference sequence). The CDR3 consists of 12 residues. V was pared by 1 base and J by 6 bases, with 7 bases between. CDR3 in DNA: TGTGCCTGGAGTGCAATACGCAATGAGCAGTTCTTC. This translates into CAWSAIRNEQFF.

J is TRBJ2-7 and V is TRBV6-1; TRBD2 might be the D (6 bases). Germline assignment: CDR1 MNHNS and CDR2 SASEGT. CDR3 size: 17 residues. Trimming cost V 0 bases and J 2 bases, with 17 bases left between them. CDR3: CASSEAGWGEGPYEQYF. Here the CDR3 DNA reads TGTGCCAGCAGTGAAGCGGGTTGGGGGGAAGGACCCTACGAGCAGTACTTC.

The V and J genes are TRBV9 and TRBJ2-3; 9 nucleotides line up with TRBD2. The ends lost 0 bases at V and 5 bases at J; junction bases unmatched: 4. The CDR3 runs to 15 residues. CDR1 is SGDLS and CDR2 is YYNGEE in the germline V gene. CDR3 coding DNA: TGTGCCAGCAGCGTAGGTGGTAGCGGGAGAGATACGCAGTATTTT. As protein: CASSVGGSGRDTQYF.

The chain links TRBV4-1 to TRBJ2-1, with 10 bases matching TRBD2. CDR1 is MGHRA and CDR2 is YSYEKL in the germline V gene. The CDR3 extends over 16 amino acids. Trimming removed 6 bases from V and 4 bases from J; junction bases left unmatched: 9. The CDR3 sequence is CASRAVPLAGYNEQFF. The DNA of the CDR3 is TGCGCCAGCAGGGCGGTCCCACTAGCGGGATACAATGAGCAGTTCTTC.

The V gene is TRBV30, the J gene TRBJ1-1; D not certain. Germline CDR1 is GTSNPN and CDR2 is SVGIG (reference sequence). The CDR3 has 11 residues. V was trimmed by 2 bases and J by 8 bases, leaving 9 bases between them. CDR3 coding DNA: TGTGCCTGGAGTCCCTTTGGGGAAGCTTTCTTT. Translated: CAWSPFGEAFF.

The rearrangement uses TRBV27 and TRBJ2-1; perhaps TRBD2 as D (5 bases). Germline CDR1 and CDR2: MNHEY and SMNVEV (reference sequence). CDR3 length: 15 amino acids. Trimming took off 6 bases at V and 2 bases at J, with 14 bases between the two ends. CDR3 protein: CASSGWRAAYNEQFF. CDR3 bases: TGTGCCAGCAGCGGTTGGCGGGCGGCCTACAATGAGCAGTTCTTC.

This chain uses TRBV7-9 with TRBJ2-1; 10 bases are a match to TRBD2. Losses at the gene ends were 1 base for V and 4 bases for J; bases not matched to a gene: 7. The CDR3 runs to 17 residues. CDR1 and CDR2 (germline): SEHNR, FQNEAQ (reference sequence). Here the CDR3 DNA reads TGTGCCAGCAGCTTAGATGGTAGCGGGGGGCATTACAATGAGCAGTTCTTC. This encodes CASSLDGSGGHYNEQFF.

Concerning this clone: Other DNA sequences in this sample translate to the same CDR3. The gene calls are TRBV5-8 and TRBJ2-5; D perhaps matches TRBD2 (5 bases). The V gene's germline CDR1 is SGHTS and CDR2 YDEGEE. V lost 4 bases and J 5 bases, leaving 12 bases between the germline ends. CDR3 size: 13 residues. CDR3 coding DNA: TGTGCCAGCAGCCCCGGACTGGGTGAGACCCAGTACTTC. Its translation: CASSPGLGETQYF. Complete variable domain (other parts from reference TRBV5-8 and TRBJ2-5): EAGVTQSPTHLIKTRGQQATLRCSPISGHTSVYWYQQALGLGLQFLLWYDEGEERNRGNFPPRFSGRQFPNYSSELNVNALELEDSALYLCASSPGLGETQYFGPGTRLLVL.

The V and J genes are TRBV30 and TRBJ2-5; no clear D. The tail of the sequence fits TRBJ2-7 better, so the J call may be wrong. Germline values: CDR1 GTSNPN, CDR2 SVGIG (reference sequence). CDR3 length equals 14 residues. CDR3 nucleotide sequence: TGTGCCTGGAGCCCAAGATCGCAGTCCTACGAGCAGTACTTC. This sequence encodes CAWSPRSQSYEQYF.

This clone occurred a few times. The chain is built from TRBV4-1 and TRBJ1-2; 7 positions match TRBD1. The germline V gene has CDR1 MGHRA and CDR2 YSYEKL. The CDR3 is 16 residues long. J lost 4 bases, V lost 0 bases, and 8 bases had no gene match. The CDR3 sequence is CASSQEASGGGYGYTF. DNA of the CDR3: TGCGCCAGCAGCCAAGAGGCGTCAGGGGGAGGCTATGGCTACACCTTC.

The chain is built from TRBV6-1 and TRBJ1-2; D is unresolved. Germline CDR1 reads MNHNS; CDR2 reads SASEGT. Trimming left V 2 bases short and J 0 bases short, with 10 bases between. This CDR3 contains 15 residues. The CDR3 spells CASSEMAAPNYGYTF. The CDR3, as DNA: TGTGCCAGCAGTGAAATGGCGGCACCTAACTATGGCTACACCTTC.

The rearrangement uses TRBV27 and TRBJ2-1; 12 bases are shared with TRBD2. The trim removed 8 bases at V and 0 bases at J, leaving 8 bases unmatched. The CDR3 consists of 17 residues. CDR1 MNHEY and CDR2 SMNVEV come from the germline V gene (reference sequence). In DNA, the CDR3 is TGTGCCAGCGGCAGACTAGCGGGAGTGAGCTCCTACAATGAGCAGTTCTTC. Protein sequence: CASGRLAGVSSYNEQFF.

The V call is TRBV10-3, the J call TRBJ2-5, with D possibly called TRBD1 or TRBD2 (5 bases each). The germline V gene has CDR1 ENHRY and CDR2 SYGVKD. Deletions cut 2 bases from V and 11 bases from J, with 18 bases between. The CDR3 covers 14 residues. The chain's CDR3 is CAISEGAPLEEQYF. The DNA of the CDR3 is TGTGCCATCAGTGAGGGGGCCCCGCTGGAGGAGCAGTACTTC.

The chain joins TRBV2 to TRBJ1-5, with 8 bases aligning to TRBD1. The CDR3 is 14 amino acids. Germline-derived CDR1 and CDR2 are SNHLY and FYNNEI. The V gene end was trimmed by 2 bases and the J gene end by 4 bases; junction bases not matched to a gene: 1. The DNA for the CDR3 is TGTGCCAGCAGTGAACAGGGGGCGAATCAGCCCCAGCATTTT. Protein: CASSEQGANQPQHF.

The V and J genes are TRBV5-5 and TRBJ1-2; perhaps TRBD1 as D (6 bases). The V gene's germline CDR1 is SGHKS and CDR2 YYEKEE (reference sequence). Trimming cost V 3 bases and J 2 bases, with 8 bases left between them. CDR3 size: 13 residues. CDR3 sequence (DNA): TGTGCCAGCAGCTGGACAGACAACTATGGCTACACCTTC. It codes for CASSWTDNYGYTF.

This rearrangement joins TRBV30 to TRBJ1-2; maybe TRBD1 (5 bases). Per germline, CDR1 GTSNPN and CDR2 SVGIG (reference sequence). Deletions cut 4 bases from V and 0 bases from J, with 12 bases between. The CDR3 covers 14 residues. The CDR3 bases are TGTGCCTGGATAGGGGCAGGAGCTAACTATGGCTACACCTTC. Protein: CAWIGAGANYGYTF.

The rearrangement joins TRBV7-9 to TRBJ1-1, with D possibly matching TRBD1 (6 bases). This CDR3 is built from 15 residues. Trimming shortened V by 1 base and J by 0 bases, and 9 bases separated the two germline ends. The germline CDR1 and CDR2 sequences are SEHNR and FQNEAQ (reference sequence). This chain's CDR3 is CASSLDGGMNTEAFF. Written as DNA, the CDR3 is TGTGCCAGCAGCTTAGATGGGGGCATGAACACTGAAGCTTTCTTT.

The gene calls are TRBV27 and TRBJ1-5; D remains unclear. The CDR3 runs 16 residues. V gave up 1 base and J gave up 4 bases, with 14 bases separating them. Germline CDR1 reads MNHEY; CDR2 reads SMNVEV (reference sequence). DNA of the CDR3: TGTGCCAGCAGTTTATTCCAGGACCTGGGGAATCAGCCCCAGCATTTT. Its protein is CASSLFQDLGNQPQHF.

The genes are TRBV10-3 and TRBJ1-2; maybe TRBD1 (6 bases). Between the trimmed V and J ends, which lost 3 bases and 8 bases, there was a span of 10 bases. Germline CDR1 reads ENHRY; CDR2 reads SYGVKD. The CDR3 loop spans 12 amino acids. The CDR3 reads CAISEQGSGYTF. DNA for the CDR3: TGTGCCATCAGTGAACAGGGCTCCGGCTACACCTTC.

The V call is TRBV5-1, the J call TRBJ1-6; TRBD1 matches at 7 bases. The germline V gene encodes CDR1 SGHRS and CDR2 YFSETQ. This CDR3 spans 17 amino acids. V shed 4 bases, J shed 5 bases, and the junction held 12 bases outside the gene matches. CDR3 amino acids: CASSPRDRNSDNSPLHF. CDR3 bases: TGCGCCAGCAGCCCTAGGGACAGAAACTCGGATAATTCACCCCTCCACTTT.

This clone was counted a few times. This chain links TRBV25-1 with TRBJ1-6; no firm D call. The CDR3 runs to 14 residues. From germline, CDR1 is MGHDK and CDR2 SYGVNS. V shed 3 bases and J shed 9 bases, with 12 bases lying between them. CDR3 DNA: TGTGCCAGCAGTGAGGACGGTGCTGGTTCACCCCTCCACTTT. Amino acid sequence: CASSEDGAGSPLHF.